The text below deals with one TCR beta chain. This record comes from a study of radiation and T cells in renal cell carcinoma. Noted time point: blood 4 weeks post-SBRT, at nephrectomy. Treatment defined: 15 Gy SBRT to primary tumor, nephrectomy 4 weeks later. Looked up from germline, CDR1 is LNHNV and CDR2 is YYDKDF (reference sequence). The CDR3 has 14 amino acids. The germline V and J ends were trimmed by 2 bases and 3 bases, with 7 bases remaining between them. The data were produced by immunoSEQ multiplex PCR, yet TCRdb's version contains in-frame clones alone and is incomplete. Of about 83,000 clones listed, less than 90% were seen once; the top ten hold roughly 2.2%.

This material consisted of blood, taken from a patient whose treatment included radiotherapy and nephrectomy. The TCR originated in a woman aged 60 to 75 with renal cell carcinoma. The chain is built from TRBV15 and TRBJ1-4; D is unresolved. The CDR3 reads CATSRSGPNEKLFF. The DNA for the CDR3 is TGTGCCACCAGCAGATCCGGGCCTAATGAAAAACTGTTTTTT.